These T cell receptor beta chains were read from a single sample in a study of OX40 agonist ivuxolimab in advanced cancers. The data were produced by immunoSEQ multiplex PCR, yet TCRdb's version contains in-frame clones alone and is incomplete. The table lists 77,000 or so clones, around 83% of them singletons. The sequenced sample was CD4+ or CD8+ T cells sorted from blood, obtained in a trial of the OX40 agonist ivuxolimab. These receptors originate from an adult with an advanced solid tumor such as melanoma, head and neck, liver or kidney cancer. Each CDR3 is given with its conserved first and last residue. The order of the fields is clone size, J gene, V gene, D gene, CDR3 DNA, CDR3 protein. The D gene is left open where the match is weak. A row's size may be missing; if present it is once, few, many or a size class.

clone size: .
J gene: TRBJ2-3
V gene: TRBV18
D gene: TRBD2
CDR3 DNA: TGTGCCAGCTCACGTTCAGCGGGGATCACAGATACGCAGTATTTT
CDR3 protein: CASSRSAGITDTQYF

clone size: .
J gene: TRBJ2-1
V gene: TRBV7-2
D gene: TRBD2
CDR3 DNA: TGTGCCAGCAACGAATGGGGGGGCTCCTACAATGAGCAGTTCTTC
CDR3 protein: CASNEWGGSYNEQFF

clone size: .
J gene: TRBJ2-1
V gene: TRBV7-3
D gene: .
CDR3 DNA: TGTGCCAGCAGCTTAGGCGGAAATCCCTACAATGAGCAGTTCTTC
CDR3 protein: CASSLGGNPYNEQFF

clone size: .
J gene: TRBJ1-2
V gene: TRBV28
D gene: .
CDR3 DNA: TGTGCCAGCAGTTTGGGCCCCGCCCACCAATTTGAACATGGCTACACCTTC
CDR3 protein: CASSLGPAHQFEHGYTF

clone size: .
J gene: TRBJ2-1
V gene: TRBV19
D gene: TRBD2
CDR3 DNA: TGTGCCAGTAGTCTTTCGAGCGGGAGGAGCTCCTACAATGAGCAGTTCTTC
CDR3 protein: CASSLSSGRSSYNEQFF

clone size: .
J gene: TRBJ1-5
V gene: TRBV7-6
D gene: .
CDR3 DNA: TGTGCCAGCAGCTTAGTGGCTGGGGGTTATGCCCAGCCCCAGCATTTT
CDR3 protein: CASSLVAGGYAQPQHF

clone size: .
J gene: TRBJ1-1
V gene: TRBV7-3
D gene: .
CDR3 DNA: TGTGCCAGCAGCTTATCTTCCGGGGGGGTGAACACTGAAGCTTTCTTT
CDR3 protein: CASSLSSGGVNTEAFF

clone size: .
J gene: TRBJ2-1
V gene: TRBV11-3
D gene: TRBD2
CDR3 DNA: TGTGCCAGCAGCCCTGGACTAGCAACCGGCAATGAGCAGTTCTTC
CDR3 protein: CASSPGLATGNEQFF

clone size: .
J gene: TRBJ2-7
V gene: TRBV7-9
D gene: .
CDR3 DNA: TGTGCCAGCAGCCCCGTCGGAACATGGTCCGAGCAGTACTTC
CDR3 protein: CASSPVGTWSEQYF

clone size: .
J gene: TRBJ2-6
V gene: TRBV7-3
D gene: .
CDR3 DNA: TGTGCCAGCAGCTTCCGAGGGGGTGGGGCCAACGTCCTGACTTTC
CDR3 protein: CASSFRGGGANVLTF

clone size: once
J gene: TRBJ1-2
V gene: TRBV4-1
D gene: .
CDR3 DNA: TGCGCCAGCAGCCAAGGAACCGCAGGGTATGGCTACACCTTC
CDR3 protein: CASSQGTAGYGYTF

clone size: .
J gene: TRBJ1-5
V gene: TRBV2
D gene: TRBD1
CDR3 DNA: TGTGCCAGCAGTGGACAGGGCAGCAATCAGCCCCAGCATTTT
CDR3 protein: CASSGQGSNQPQHF

clone size: few
J gene: TRBJ1-3
V gene: TRBV18
D gene: .
CDR3 DNA: TGTGCCAGCCAAACCACAGTATCGATTTACTCTGGAAACACCATATATTTT
CDR3 protein: CASQTTVSIYSGNTIYF

clone size: .
J gene: TRBJ2-7
V gene: TRBV10-3
D gene: TRBD2
CDR3 DNA: TGTGCCATCAGTACGGCTAGCGGGGGCGGAGAGCAGTACTTC
CDR3 protein: CAISTASGGGEQYF

clone size: .
J gene: TRBJ2-7
V gene: TRBV5-4
D gene: .
CDR3 DNA: TGCGCCAGCAGCCAGGGACTTGAAGGGGCCCAGTACTTC
CDR3 protein: CASSQGLEGAQYF

clone size: once
J gene: TRBJ1-1
V gene: TRBV2
D gene: .
CDR3 DNA: TGTGCCAGCAGTGAATGGCTGGGAGCTTTCTTT
CDR3 protein: CASSEWLGAFF

clone size: few
J gene: TRBJ1-1
V gene: TRBV30
D gene: .
CDR3 DNA: TGTGCCTGGGCCCGCGGGCCGAACACTGAAGCTTTCTTT
CDR3 protein: CAWARGPNTEAFF

clone size: .
J gene: TRBJ2-3
V gene: TRBV7-5
D gene: .
CDR3 DNA: TGTGTCAGAAGCTTCGGCGTAGATACGCAGTATTTT
CDR3 protein: CVRSFGVDTQYF

clone size: once
J gene: TRBJ2-7
V gene: TRBV5-4
D gene: TRBD1
CDR3 DNA: TGTGCCAGCAGCCTAGGACAGGGGGCCTACGAGCAGTACTTC
CDR3 protein: CASSLGQGAYEQYF

clone size: .
J gene: TRBJ1-2
V gene: TRBV4-2
D gene: TRBD1
CDR3 DNA: TGTGCCAGCAGCCAAAAAGAGACAGGGATGTATGGCTACACCTTC
CDR3 protein: CASSQKETGMYGYTF

clone size: .
J gene: TRBJ1-1
V gene: TRBV5-1
D gene: .
CDR3 DNA: TGCGCCAGCAGCTTGGTGGGATCCACTGAAGCTTTCTTT
CDR3 protein: CASSLVGSTEAFF

clone size: .
J gene: TRBJ2-7
V gene: TRBV30
D gene: .
CDR3 DNA: TGTGCCTGGACCTCAGGAGGGGGGACAGAGGAGTACTTC
CDR3 protein: CAWTSGGGTEEYF

clone size: .
J gene: TRBJ2-7
V gene: TRBV7-8
D gene: .
CDR3 DNA: TGTGCCAGCAGACGGGGCGCGGGGGAGCAGTACTTC
CDR3 protein: CASRRGAGEQYF

clone size: .
J gene: TRBJ2-5
V gene: TRBV10-1
D gene: TRBD2
CDR3 DNA: TGCGCCAGCACCCAGGAGGAAGTAGCGGGGGCTCGTGGTGGTGAGACCCAGTACTTC
CDR3 protein: CASTQEEVAGARGGETQYF

clone size: .
J gene: TRBJ2-2
V gene: TRBV9
D gene: .
CDR3 DNA: TGTGCCAGCACGGGGAACACCGGGGAGCTGTTTTTT
CDR3 protein: CASTGNTGELFF

clone size: .
J gene: TRBJ2-2
V gene: TRBV9
D gene: .
CDR3 DNA: TGTGCCAGCAGCGTAGGCAGGGGAGGGGAGCTGTTTTTT
CDR3 protein: CASSVGRGGELFF

clone size: .
J gene: TRBJ2-3
V gene: TRBV5-1
D gene: .
CDR3 DNA: TGCGCCAGCAGCCCTACTGGGGACACAGATACGCAGTATTTT
CDR3 protein: CASSPTGDTDTQYF

clone size: .
J gene: TRBJ1-5
V gene: TRBV2
D gene: .
CDR3 DNA: TGTGCCAGCAGCAACTTGGGACCGGGATTAGGTCCCCAGCATTTT
CDR3 protein: CASSNLGPGLGPQHF